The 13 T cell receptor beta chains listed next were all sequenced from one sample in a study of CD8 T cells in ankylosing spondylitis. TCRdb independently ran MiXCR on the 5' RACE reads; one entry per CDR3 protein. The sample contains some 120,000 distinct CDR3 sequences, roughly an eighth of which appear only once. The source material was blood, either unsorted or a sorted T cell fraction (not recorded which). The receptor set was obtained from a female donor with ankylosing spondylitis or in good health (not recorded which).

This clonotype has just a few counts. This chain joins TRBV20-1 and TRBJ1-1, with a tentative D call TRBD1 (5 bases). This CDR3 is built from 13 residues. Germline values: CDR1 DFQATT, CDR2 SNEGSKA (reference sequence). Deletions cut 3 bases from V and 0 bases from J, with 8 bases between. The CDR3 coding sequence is TGCAGTGCTAGGGAGGGGATGAACACTGAAGCTTTCTTT. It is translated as CSAREGMNTEAFF.

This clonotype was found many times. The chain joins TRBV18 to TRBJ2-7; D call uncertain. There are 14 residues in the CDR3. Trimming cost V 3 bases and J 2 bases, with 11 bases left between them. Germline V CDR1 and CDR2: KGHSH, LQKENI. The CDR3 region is CASSPGQPAYEQYF. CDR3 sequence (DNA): TGTGCCAGCTCACCGGGTCAGCCCGCCTACGAGCAGTACTTC.

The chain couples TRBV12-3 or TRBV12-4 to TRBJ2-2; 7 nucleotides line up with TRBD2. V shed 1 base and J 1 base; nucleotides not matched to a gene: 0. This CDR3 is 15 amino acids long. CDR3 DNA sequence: TGTGCCAGCAGTTTAGGCGGGGGGAACACCGGGGAGCTGTTTTTT. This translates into CASSLGGGNTGELFF.

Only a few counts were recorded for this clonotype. The CDR3 here is CASSDGLVSHEDTQYF. CDR3 DNA: TGTGCCAGCAGTGACGGACTAGTCTCGCACGAAGATACGCAGTATTTT. V usage is TRBV6-1 and J usage is TRBJ2-3; 7 bases match TRBD2. The CDR3 loop spans 16 amino acids. Germline values: CDR1 MNHNS, CDR2 SASEGT. J lost 5 bases, V lost 3 bases, and 11 bases had no gene match.

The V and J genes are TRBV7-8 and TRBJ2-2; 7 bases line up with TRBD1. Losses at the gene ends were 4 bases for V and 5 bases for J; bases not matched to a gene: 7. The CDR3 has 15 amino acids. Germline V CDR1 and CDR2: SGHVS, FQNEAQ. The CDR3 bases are TGTGCCAGCAGCTCCCGGGACAGCGCGACCGGGGAGCTGTTTTTT. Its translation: CASSSRDSATGELFF.

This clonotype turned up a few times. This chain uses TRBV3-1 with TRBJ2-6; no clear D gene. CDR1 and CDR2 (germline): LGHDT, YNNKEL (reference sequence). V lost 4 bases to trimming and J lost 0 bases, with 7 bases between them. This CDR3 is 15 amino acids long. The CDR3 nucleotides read TGTGCCAGCAGCCCGACTCCCTCTGGGGCCAACGTCCTGACTTTC. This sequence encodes CASSPTPSGANVLTF.

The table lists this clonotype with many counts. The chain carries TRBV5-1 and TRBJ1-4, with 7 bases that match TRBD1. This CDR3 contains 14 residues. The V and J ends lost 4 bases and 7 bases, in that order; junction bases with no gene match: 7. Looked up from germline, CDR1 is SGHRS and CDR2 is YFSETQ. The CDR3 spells CASSVTGVAEKLFF. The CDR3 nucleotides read TGCGCCAGCAGCGTCACAGGGGTGGCTGAAAAACTGTTTTTT.

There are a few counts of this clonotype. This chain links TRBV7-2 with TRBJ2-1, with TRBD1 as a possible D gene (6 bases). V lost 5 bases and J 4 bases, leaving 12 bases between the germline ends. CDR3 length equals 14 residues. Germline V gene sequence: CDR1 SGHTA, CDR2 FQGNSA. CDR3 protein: CASSLDTGYNEQFF. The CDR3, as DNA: TGTGCCAGCAGCCTAGATACAGGGTACAATGAGCAGTTCTTC.

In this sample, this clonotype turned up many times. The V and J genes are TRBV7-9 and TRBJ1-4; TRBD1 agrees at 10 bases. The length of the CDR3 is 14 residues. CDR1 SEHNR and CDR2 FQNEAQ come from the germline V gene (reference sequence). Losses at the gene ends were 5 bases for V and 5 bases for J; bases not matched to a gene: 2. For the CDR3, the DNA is TGTGCCAGCAGCCCGGGACAGGGGAATGAAAAACTGTTTTTT. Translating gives CASSPGQGNEKLFF.

CDR3 region: CAGTTGAGELFF. DNA for the CDR3: TGTGCCGGCACAACAGGGGCCGGGGAGCTGTTTTTT. The gene calls are TRBV25-1 and TRBJ2-2, with 7 positions matching TRBD1. CDR3 length: 12 amino acids. Germline loops: CDR1 MGHDK, CDR2 SYGVNS. V trimming: 11 bases; J trimming: 6 bases; junction bases outside the gene matches: 6. Full variable domain (outside the CDR3, taken from reference TRBV25-1 and TRBJ2-2): EADIYQTPRYLVIGTGKKITLECSQTMGHDKMYWYQQDPGMELHLIHYSYGVNSTEKGDLSSESTVSRIRTEHFPLTLESARPSHTSQYLCAGTTGAGELFFGEGSRLTVL.

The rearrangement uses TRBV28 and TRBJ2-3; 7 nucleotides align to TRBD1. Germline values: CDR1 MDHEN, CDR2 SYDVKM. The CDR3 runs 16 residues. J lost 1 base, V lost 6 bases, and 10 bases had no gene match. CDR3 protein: CASSFTGVERTDTQYF. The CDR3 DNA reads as TGTGCCAGCAGCTTCACAGGGGTTGAACGCACAGATACGCAGTATTTT.

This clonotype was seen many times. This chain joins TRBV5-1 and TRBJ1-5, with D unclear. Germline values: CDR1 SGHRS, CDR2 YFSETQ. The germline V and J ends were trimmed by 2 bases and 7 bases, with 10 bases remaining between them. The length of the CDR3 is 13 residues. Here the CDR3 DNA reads TGCGCCAGCAGCTTAATGGGAGACCAGCCCCAGCATTTT. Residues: CASSLMGDQPQHF.

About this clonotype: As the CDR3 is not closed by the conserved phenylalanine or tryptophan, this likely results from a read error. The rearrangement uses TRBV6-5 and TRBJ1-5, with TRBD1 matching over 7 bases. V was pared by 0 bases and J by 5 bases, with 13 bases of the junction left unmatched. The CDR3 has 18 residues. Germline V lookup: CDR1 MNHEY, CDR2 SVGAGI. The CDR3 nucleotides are TGTGCCAGCAGTTACTCAAGGGACAGAAGGATCGGCTATCAGCCCCAGCATTCT. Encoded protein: CASSYSRDRRIGYQPQHS.